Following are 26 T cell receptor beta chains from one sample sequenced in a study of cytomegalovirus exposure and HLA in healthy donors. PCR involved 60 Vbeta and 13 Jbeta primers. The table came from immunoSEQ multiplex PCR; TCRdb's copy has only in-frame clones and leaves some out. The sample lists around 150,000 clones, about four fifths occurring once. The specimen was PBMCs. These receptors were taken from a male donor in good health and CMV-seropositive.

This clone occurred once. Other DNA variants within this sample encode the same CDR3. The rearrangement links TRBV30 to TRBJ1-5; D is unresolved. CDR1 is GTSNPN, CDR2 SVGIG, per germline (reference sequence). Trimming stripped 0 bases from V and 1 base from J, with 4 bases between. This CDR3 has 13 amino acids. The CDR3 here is CAWSVQSNQPQHF. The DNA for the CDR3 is TGTGCCTGGAGTGTTCAAAGCAATCAGCCCCAGCATTTT.

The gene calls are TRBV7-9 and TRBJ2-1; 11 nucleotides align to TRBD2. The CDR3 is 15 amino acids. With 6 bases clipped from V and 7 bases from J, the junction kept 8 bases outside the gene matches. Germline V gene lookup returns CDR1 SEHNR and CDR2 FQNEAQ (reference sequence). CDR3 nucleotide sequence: TGTGCCAGCAGTTTCGGGACTAGCGGACAAAATGAGCAGTTCTTC. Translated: CASSFGTSGQNEQFF.

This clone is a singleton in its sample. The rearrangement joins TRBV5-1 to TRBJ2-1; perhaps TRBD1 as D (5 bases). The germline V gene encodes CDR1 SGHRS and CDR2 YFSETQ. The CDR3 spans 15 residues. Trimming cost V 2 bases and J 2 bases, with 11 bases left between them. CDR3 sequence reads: CASSFQGQAYNEQFF. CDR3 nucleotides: TGCGCCAGCAGCTTTCAGGGCCAGGCCTACAATGAGCAGTTCTTC.

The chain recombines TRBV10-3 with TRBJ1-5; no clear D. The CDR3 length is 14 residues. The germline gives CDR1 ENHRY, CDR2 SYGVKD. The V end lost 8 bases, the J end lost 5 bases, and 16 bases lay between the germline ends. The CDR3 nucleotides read TGTGCCATCGGGTTGGGAGGACCCGATCAGCCCCAGCATTTT. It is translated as CAIGLGGPDQPQHF.

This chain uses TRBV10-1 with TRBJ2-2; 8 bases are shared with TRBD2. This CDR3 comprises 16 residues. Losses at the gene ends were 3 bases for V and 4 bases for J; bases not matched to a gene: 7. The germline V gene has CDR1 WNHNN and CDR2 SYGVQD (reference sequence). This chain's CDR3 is CASSEGIAGLTGELFF. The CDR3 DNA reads TGCGCCAGCAGTGAAGGGATAGCGGGACTCACCGGGGAGCTGTTTTTT.

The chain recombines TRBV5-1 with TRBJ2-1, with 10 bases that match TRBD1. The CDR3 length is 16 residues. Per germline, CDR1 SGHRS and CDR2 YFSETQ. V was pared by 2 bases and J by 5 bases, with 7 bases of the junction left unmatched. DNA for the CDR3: TGCGCCAGCAGCTTTCAACCGGGACAGGGGCACAATGAGCAGTTCTTC. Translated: CASSFQPGQGHNEQFF.

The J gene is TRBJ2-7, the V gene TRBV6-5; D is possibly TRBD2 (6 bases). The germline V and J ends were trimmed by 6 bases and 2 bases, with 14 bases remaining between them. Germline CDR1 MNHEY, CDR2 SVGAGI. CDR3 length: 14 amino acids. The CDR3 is CASRRGFSAYEQYF. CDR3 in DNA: TGTGCCAGCAGGCGGGGTTTTTCCGCCTACGAGCAGTACTTC.

The CDR3 loop is CASCGGRMDSPLHF. CDR3 nucleotides: TGTGCCAGCTGCGGGGGGCGGATGGATTCACCCCTCCACTTT. The V and J genes are TRBV6-1 and TRBJ1-6, with D possibly matching TRBD1 (6 bases). Per the germline V gene, CDR1 is MNHNS and CDR2 is SASEGT. V lost 8 bases and J 8 bases, leaving 16 bases between the germline ends. There are 14 residues in the CDR3.

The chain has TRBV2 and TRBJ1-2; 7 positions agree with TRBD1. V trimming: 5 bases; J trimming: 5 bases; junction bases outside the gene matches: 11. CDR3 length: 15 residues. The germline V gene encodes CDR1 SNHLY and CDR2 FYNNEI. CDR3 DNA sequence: TGTGCCAGCAGTCCGCAAGGGGGCCAGGGGTATGGCTACACCTTC. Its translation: CASSPQGGQGYGYTF.

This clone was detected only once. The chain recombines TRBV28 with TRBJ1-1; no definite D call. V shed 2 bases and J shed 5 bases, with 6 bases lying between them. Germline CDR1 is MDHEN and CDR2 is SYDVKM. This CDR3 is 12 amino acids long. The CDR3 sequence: CASSLQWTEAFF. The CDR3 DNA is TGTGCCAGCAGTTTACAGTGGACTGAAGCTTTCTTT.

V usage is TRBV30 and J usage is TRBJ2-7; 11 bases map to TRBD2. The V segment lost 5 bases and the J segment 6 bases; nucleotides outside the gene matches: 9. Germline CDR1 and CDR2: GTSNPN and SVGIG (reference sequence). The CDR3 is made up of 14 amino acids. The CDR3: CAWSRGTSGSEQYF. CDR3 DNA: TGTGCCTGGTCTAGGGGGACTAGCGGCTCCGAGCAGTACTTC. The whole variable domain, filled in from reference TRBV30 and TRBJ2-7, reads SQTIHQWPATLVQPVGSPLSLECTVEGTSNPNLYWYRQAAGRGLQLLFYSVGIGQISSEVPQNLSASRPQDRQFILSSKKLLLSDSGFYLCAWSRGTSGSEQYFGPGTRLTVT.

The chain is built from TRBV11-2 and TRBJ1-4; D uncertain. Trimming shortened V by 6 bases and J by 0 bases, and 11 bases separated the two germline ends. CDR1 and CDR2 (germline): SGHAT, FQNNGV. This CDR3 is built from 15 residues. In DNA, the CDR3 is TGTGCCAGCAGACAACAGCCCGCAACTAATGAAAAACTGTTTTTT. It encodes CASRQQPATNEKLFF.

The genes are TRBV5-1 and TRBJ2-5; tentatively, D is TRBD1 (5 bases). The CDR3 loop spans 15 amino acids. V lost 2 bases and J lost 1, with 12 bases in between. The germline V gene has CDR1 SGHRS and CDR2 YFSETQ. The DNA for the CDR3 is TGCGCCAGCAGCTTATCAGGGCAACCCCAAGAGACCCAGTACTTC. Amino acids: CASSLSGQPQETQYF.

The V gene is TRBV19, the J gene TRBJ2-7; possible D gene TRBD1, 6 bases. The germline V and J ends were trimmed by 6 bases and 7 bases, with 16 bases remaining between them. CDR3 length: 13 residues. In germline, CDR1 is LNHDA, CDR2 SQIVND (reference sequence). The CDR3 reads CASSRTALREQYF. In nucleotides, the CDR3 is TGTGCCAGTAGCCGGACAGCCCTAAGGGAGCAGTACTTC. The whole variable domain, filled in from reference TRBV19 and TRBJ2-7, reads DGGITQSPKYLFRKEGQNVTLSCEQNLNHDAMYWYRQDPGQGLRLIYYSQIVNDFQKGDIAEGYSVSREKKESFPLTVTSAQKNPTAFYLCASSRTALREQYFGPGTRLTVT.

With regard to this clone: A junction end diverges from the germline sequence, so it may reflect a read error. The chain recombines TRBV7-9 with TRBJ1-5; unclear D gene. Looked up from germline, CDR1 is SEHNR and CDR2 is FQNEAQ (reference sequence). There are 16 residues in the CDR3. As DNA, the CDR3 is TGTTCCAGCAGCTTAGGAGGGAGCCAGTTATCGGAGCCCCAGCATTTT. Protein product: CSSSLGGSQLSEPQHF.

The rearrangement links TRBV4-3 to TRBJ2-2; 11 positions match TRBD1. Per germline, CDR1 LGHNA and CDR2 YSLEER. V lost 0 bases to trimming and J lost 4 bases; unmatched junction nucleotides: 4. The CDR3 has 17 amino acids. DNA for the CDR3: TGCGCCAGCAGCCAAGAGGACAGGGGGCGCAGCACCGGGGAGCTGTTTTTT. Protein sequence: CASSQEDRGRSTGELFF.

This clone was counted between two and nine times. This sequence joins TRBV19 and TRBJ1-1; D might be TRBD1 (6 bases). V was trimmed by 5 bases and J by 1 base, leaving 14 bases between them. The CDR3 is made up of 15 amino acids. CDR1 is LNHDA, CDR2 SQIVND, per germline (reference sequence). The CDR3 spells CASSARGGKNTEAFF. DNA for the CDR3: TGTGCCAGTAGTGCCCGAGGGGGAAAGAACACTGAAGCTTTCTTT.

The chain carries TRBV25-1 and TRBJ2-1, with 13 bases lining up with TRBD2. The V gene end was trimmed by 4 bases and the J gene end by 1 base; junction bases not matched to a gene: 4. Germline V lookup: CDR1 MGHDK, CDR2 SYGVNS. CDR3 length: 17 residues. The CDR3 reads CASSGTSGRGSYNEQFF. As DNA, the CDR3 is TGTGCCAGCAGTGGGACTAGCGGGAGAGGATCCTACAATGAGCAGTTCTTC.

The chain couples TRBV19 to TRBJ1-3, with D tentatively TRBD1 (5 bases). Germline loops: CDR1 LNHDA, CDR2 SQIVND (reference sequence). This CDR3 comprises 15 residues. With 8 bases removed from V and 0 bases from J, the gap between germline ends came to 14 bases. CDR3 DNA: TGTGCCAGTGGGCCAGGGTATGGCTCTGGAAACACCATATATTTT. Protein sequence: CASGPGYGSGNTIYF.

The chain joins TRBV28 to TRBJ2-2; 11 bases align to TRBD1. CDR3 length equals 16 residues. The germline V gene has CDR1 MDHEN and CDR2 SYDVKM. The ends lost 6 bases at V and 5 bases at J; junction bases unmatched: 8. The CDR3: CASRTPGQGGTGELFF. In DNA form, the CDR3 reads TGTGCCAGCAGGACCCCGGGACAGGGGGGGACCGGGGAGCTGTTTTTT.

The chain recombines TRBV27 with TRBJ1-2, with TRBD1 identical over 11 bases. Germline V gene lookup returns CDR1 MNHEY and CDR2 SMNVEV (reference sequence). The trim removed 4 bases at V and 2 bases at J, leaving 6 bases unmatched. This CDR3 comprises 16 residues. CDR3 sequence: CASSYIRTGGNYGYTF. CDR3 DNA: TGTGCCAGCAGTTACATCCGGACAGGGGGCAACTATGGCTACACCTTC.

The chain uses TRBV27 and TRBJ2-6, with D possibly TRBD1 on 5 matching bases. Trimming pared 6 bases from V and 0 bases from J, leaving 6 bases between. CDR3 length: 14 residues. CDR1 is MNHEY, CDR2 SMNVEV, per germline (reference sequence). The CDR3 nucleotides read TGTGCCAGCAGGGGGCACTCTGGGGCCAACGTCCTGACTTTC. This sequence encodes CASRGHSGANVLTF.

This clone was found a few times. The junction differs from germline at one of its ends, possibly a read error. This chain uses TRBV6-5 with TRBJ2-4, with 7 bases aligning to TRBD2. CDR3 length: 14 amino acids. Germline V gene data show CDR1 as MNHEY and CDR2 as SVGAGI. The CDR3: CASKSREGRNSQYF. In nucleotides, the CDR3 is TGTGCCAGCAAGTCCAGGGAGGGTCGGAACAGTCAGTACTTC.

CDR3 coding DNA: TGCGCCAGCAGCCAAGATACTAGCGGGCGTACTGATACGCAGTATTTT. Its translation: CASSQDTSGRTDTQYF. This chain joins TRBV4-3 and TRBJ2-3; 9 nucleotides align to TRBD2. Unmatched junction bases numbered 7, after V lost 0 bases and J lost 6 bases. CDR1 and CDR2 from the germline V gene are LGHNA and YSLEER. The CDR3 runs 16 residues.

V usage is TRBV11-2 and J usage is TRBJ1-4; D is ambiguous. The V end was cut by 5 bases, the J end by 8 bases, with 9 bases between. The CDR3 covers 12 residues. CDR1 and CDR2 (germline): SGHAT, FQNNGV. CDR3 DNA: TGTGCCAGCAGCCCTAGACGGGAAAAACTGTTTTTT. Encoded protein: CASSPRREKLFF.

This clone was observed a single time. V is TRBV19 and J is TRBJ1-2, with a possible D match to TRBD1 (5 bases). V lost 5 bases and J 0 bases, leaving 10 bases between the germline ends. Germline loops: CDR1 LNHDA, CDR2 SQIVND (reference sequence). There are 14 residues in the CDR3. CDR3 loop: CASSPWTSNYGYTF. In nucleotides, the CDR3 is TGTGCCAGTAGTCCGTGGACATCTAACTATGGCTACACCTTC.